This T cell receptor (beta chain) was captured by sequencing in a study of shared clonotypes between healthy human individuals. Sequenced by immunoSEQ multiplex PCR; TCRdb stores in-frame clones only, minus some. The data contain more than 500,000 clones, approximately 95% of them singletons. The CDR3 loop spans 15 amino acids. The germline V gene encodes CDR1 LNHDA and CDR2 SQIVND (reference sequence). The ends were cut back, 0 bases at V and 5 bases at J, with 13 bases in the middle. Note on this clone: Its antigen is undetermined.

Those who donated were healthy HIV-negative adults, with no recent acute infections or vaccinations reported. Naive CD45RA+ and memory CD45RA-negative subsets were split from CD4+ cells. General study results and limits: Memory subsets generally showed lower estimated richness than naive subsets. Clonotypes shared by all four sorted-subset donors had higher generation probabilities than non-shared clonotypes.

This clonotype was obtained from a woman under 40 in good health. Sample: naive CD4+ T cells sorted from blood. The subset denotes: CD45RA+ positively selected. The chain combines TRBV19 with TRBJ1-2, with D unclear. The CDR3 here is CASSIEIGSVYGYTF. The CDR3 DNA is TGTGCCAGTAGTATAGAAATTGGATCCGTGTATGGCTACACCTTC.